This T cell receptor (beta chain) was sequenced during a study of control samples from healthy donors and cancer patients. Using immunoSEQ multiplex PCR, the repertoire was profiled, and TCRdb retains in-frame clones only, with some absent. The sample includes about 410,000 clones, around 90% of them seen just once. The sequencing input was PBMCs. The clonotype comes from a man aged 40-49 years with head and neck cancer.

The CDR3 loop is CASSPRVGQGRSSEQFF. CDR3 DNA: TGTGCCAGCAGTCCCAGGGTGGGACAAGGCCGCTCTAGTGAGCAGTTCTTC. The genes are TRBV27 and TRBJ2-1; possible D gene TRBD1, 6 bases. Trimming removed 5 bases at V and 9 bases at J, with 26 bases between. Germline assignment: CDR1 MNHEY and CDR2 SMNVEV (reference sequence). The CDR3 contains 17 residues.